The clone carrying this T cell receptor (beta chain) turned up a few times. No antigen is known for it. The germline V gene has CDR1 SGDLS and CDR2 YYNGEE. The CDR3 consists of 15 residues. V gave up 0 bases and J gave up 7 bases; unmatched junction bases: 5. The PCR was carried out with 60 Vbeta primers and 13 Jbeta primers. TCRdb keeps only in-frame clones here, not all; method: immunoSEQ multiplex PCR. Of 150,000 or so clones listed, more than 75% are singletons. This record comes from a study of cytomegalovirus exposure and HLA in healthy donors. Turning to the study itself: Inside one of the first data releases sat about 85 million unique TCRs taken from HLA-typed donors. Findings of the study overall: V segments that were indistinguishable, TRBV6-2 and TRBV6-3 among them, were omitted from analysis. Many donors carried some public TCRs, although rarity characterized most TCR sequences. DRB1 showed the most TCR associations and HLA-C the fewest in a later analysis, as rates varied by HLA locus.

The sample taken for sequencing was PBMCs. This receptor was taken from a middle-aged man in good health and CMV-seronegative. This chain uses TRBV9 with TRBJ2-1; 9 nucleotides align to TRBD2. Here the CDR3 DNA reads TGTGCCAGCAGCGTAGCTGGCGGGAGGGGGAATGAGCAGTTCTTC. It encodes CASSVAGGRGNEQFF.